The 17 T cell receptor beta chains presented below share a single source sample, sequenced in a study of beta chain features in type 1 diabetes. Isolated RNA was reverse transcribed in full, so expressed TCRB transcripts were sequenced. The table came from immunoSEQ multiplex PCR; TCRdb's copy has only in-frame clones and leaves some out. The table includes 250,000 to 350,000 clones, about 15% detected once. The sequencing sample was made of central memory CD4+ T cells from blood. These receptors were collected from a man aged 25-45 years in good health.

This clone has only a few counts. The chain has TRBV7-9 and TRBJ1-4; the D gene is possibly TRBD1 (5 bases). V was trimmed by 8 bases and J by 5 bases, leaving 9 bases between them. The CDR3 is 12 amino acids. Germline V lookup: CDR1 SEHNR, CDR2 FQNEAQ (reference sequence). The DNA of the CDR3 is TGTGCCAGCGGACAAGGGAATGAAAAACTGTTTTTT. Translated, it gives CASGQGNEKLFF.

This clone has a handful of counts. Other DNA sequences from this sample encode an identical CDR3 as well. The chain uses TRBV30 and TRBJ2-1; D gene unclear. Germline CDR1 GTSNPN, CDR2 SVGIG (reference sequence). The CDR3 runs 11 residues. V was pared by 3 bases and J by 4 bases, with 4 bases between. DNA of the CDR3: TGTGCCTGGAGGGCGTACAATGAGCAGTTCTTC. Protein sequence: CAWRAYNEQFF.

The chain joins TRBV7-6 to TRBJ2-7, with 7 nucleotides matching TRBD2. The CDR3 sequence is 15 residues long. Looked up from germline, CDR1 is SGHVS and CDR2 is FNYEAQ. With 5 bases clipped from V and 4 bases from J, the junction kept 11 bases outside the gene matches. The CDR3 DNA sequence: TGTGCCAGCAGCCCGGGGGGAGTGGTCTTTTACGAGCAGTACGTC. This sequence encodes CASSPGGVVFYEQYV.

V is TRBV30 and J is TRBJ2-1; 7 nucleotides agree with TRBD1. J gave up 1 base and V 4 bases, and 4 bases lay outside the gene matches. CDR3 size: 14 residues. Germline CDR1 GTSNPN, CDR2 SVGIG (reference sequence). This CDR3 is CAWTAQGSYNEQFF. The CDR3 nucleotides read TGTGCCTGGACGGCACAGGGGTCCTACAATGAGCAGTTCTTC.

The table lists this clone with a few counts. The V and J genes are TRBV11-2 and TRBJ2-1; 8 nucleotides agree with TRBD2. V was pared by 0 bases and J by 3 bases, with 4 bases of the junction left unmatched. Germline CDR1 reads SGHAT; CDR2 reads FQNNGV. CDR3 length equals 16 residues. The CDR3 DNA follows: TGTGCCAGCAGCTTAGAAGCGGGAGCCTTCTACAATGAGCAGTTCTTC. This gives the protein CASSLEAGAFYNEQFF.

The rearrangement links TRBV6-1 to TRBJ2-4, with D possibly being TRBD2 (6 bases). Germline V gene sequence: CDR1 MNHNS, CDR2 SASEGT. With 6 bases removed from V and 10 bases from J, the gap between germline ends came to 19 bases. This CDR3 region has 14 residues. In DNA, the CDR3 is TGTGCCAGCAGGCATCTAGGCTTGGGAGGAATTCAGTACTTC. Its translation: CASRHLGLGGIQYF.

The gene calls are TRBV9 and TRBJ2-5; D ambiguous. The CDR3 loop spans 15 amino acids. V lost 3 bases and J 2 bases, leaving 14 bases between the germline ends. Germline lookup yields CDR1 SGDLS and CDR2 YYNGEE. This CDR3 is CASSGSSGGQETQYF. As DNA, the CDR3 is TGTGCCAGCAGCGGTTCCTCGGGCGGTCAAGAGACCCAGTACTTC.

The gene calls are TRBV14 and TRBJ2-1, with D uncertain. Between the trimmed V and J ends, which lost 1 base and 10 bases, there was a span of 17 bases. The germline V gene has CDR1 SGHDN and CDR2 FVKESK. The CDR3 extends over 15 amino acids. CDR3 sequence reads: CASSQVGTSAGEQFF. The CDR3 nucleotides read TGTGCCAGCAGCCAAGTGGGCACATCGGCCGGGGAGCAGTTCTTC.

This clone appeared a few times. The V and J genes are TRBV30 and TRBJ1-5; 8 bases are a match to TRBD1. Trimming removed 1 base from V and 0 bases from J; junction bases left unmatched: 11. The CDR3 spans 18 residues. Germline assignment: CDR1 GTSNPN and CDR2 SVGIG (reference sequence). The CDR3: CAWSARQGMVSSNQPQHF. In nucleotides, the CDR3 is TGTGCCTGGAGTGCGAGACAGGGGATGGTCTCTAGCAATCAGCCCCAGCATTTT.

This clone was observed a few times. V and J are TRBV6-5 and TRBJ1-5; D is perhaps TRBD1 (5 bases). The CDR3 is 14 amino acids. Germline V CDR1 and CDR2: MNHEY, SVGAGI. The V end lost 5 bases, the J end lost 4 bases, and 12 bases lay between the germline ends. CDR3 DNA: TGTGCCAGCAGTCAGACAGCGTCTAATCAGCCCCAGCATTTT. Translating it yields CASSQTASNQPQHF.

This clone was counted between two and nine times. In DNA form, the CDR3 reads TGTGCCAGCAGCTCGGCGAGGAATAATTCACCCCTCCACTTT. This codes for CASSSARNNSPLHF. The V and J genes are TRBV11-2 and TRBJ1-6; D not certain. Germline V gene sequence: CDR1 SGHAT, CDR2 FQNNGV. The V gene lost 4 bases and the J gene lost 5 bases, with 9 bases spanning the gap. The CDR3 runs 14 residues. The full variable domain, completed using reference TRBV11-2 and TRBJ1-6, is EAGVAQSPRYKIIEKRQSVAFWCNPISGHATLYWYQQILGQGPKLLIQFQNNGVVDDSQLPKDRFSAERLKGVDSTLKIQPAKLEDSAVYLCASSSARNNSPLHFGNGTRLTVT.

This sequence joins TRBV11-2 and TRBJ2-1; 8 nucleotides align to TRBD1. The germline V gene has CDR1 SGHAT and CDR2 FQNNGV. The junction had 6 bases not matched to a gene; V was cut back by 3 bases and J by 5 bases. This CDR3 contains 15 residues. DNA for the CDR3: TGTGCCAGCAGCTTTGGACAGGGAAGGGACAATGAGCAGTTCTTC. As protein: CASSFGQGRDNEQFF.

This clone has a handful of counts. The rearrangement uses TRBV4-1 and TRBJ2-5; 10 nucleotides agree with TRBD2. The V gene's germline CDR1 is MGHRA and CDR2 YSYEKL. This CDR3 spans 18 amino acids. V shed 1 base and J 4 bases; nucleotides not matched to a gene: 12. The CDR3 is CASSQVASGGPGVETQYF. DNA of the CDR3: TGCGCCAGCAGCCAAGTCGCTAGCGGGGGACCCGGGGTAGAGACCCAGTACTTC.

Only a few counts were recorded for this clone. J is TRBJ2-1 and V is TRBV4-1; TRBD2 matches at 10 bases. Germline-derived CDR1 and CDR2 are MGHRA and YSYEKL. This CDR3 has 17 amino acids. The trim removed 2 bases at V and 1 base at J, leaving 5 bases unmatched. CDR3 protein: CASSQRGAGGSYNEQFF. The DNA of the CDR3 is TGCGCCAGCAGCCAAAGGGGAGCGGGGGGGTCCTACAATGAGCAGTTCTTC.

Here the CDR3 DNA reads TGTGCCAGCAGAGAAATACAGGGTTTGATGGATGGCTACACCTTC. This gives the protein CASREIQGLMDGYTF. The V and J genes are TRBV10-3 and TRBJ1-2, with D possibly TRBD1 on 6 matching bases. V lost 10 bases and J 6 bases, leaving 24 bases between the germline ends. This CDR3 has 15 residues. Germline V CDR1 and CDR2: ENHRY, SYGVKD.

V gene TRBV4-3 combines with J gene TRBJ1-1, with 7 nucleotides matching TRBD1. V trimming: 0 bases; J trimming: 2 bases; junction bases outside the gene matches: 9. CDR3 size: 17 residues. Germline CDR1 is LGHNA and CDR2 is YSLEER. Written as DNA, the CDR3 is TGCGCCAGCAGCCAAGACCTGACCCACAGGGGTAACACTGAAGCTTTCTTT. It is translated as CASSQDLTHRGNTEAFF.

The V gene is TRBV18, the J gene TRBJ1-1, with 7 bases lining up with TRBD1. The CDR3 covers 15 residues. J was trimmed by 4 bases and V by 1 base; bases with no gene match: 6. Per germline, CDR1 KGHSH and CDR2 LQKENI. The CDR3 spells CASSPQTGYGTEAFF. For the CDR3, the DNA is TGTGCCAGCTCACCACAGACAGGGTACGGCACTGAAGCTTTCTTT.